The clone carrying this T cell receptor beta chain was counted between two and nine times. The library targeted TCRbeta and was prepared with unique molecular identifiers. MiXCR, applied by TCRdb to the PCR reads, yields one record per CDR3 protein. Of some 240,000 distinct CDR3 sequences in the sample, around 13% were seen once. The sample is drawn from a study of T-cell reconstitution after alpha-beta-depleted transplantation in children. The CDR3 length is 14 residues. The V segment lost 8 bases and the J segment 4 bases; nucleotides outside the gene matches: 5. The source of this sequence is a human donor who donated a stem cell graft to a child with acute lymphoblastic leukemia. This chain links TRBV12-3 or TRBV12-4 with TRBJ2-3; TRBD2 agrees at 11 bases. Sequencing used PBMCs from the stem cell graft donor, obtained from the stem cell graft. CDR3 protein: CASGTSGSSDTQYF. The CDR3 DNA sequence: TGTGCCAGCGGTACTAGCGGGAGTTCAGATACGCAGTATTTT.